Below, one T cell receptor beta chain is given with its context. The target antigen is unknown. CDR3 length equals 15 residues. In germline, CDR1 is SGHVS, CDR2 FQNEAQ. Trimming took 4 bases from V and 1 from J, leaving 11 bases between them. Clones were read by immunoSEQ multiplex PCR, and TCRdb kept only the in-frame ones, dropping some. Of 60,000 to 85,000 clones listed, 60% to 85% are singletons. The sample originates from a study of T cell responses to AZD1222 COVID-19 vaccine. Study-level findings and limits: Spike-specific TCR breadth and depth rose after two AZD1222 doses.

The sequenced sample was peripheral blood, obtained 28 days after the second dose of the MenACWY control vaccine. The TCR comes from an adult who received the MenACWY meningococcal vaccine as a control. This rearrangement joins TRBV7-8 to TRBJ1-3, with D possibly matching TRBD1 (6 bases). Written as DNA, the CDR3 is TGTGCCAGCAGCTCAGTCAGGGGTTCTGGAAACACCATATATTTT. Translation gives CASSSVRGSGNTIYF. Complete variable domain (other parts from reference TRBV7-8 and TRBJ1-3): GAGVSQSPRYKVAKRGQDVALRCDPISGHVSLFWYQQALGQGPEFLTYFQNEAQLDKSGLPSDRFFAERPEGSVSTLKIQRTQQEDSAVYLCASSSVRGSGNTIYFGEGSWLTVV.